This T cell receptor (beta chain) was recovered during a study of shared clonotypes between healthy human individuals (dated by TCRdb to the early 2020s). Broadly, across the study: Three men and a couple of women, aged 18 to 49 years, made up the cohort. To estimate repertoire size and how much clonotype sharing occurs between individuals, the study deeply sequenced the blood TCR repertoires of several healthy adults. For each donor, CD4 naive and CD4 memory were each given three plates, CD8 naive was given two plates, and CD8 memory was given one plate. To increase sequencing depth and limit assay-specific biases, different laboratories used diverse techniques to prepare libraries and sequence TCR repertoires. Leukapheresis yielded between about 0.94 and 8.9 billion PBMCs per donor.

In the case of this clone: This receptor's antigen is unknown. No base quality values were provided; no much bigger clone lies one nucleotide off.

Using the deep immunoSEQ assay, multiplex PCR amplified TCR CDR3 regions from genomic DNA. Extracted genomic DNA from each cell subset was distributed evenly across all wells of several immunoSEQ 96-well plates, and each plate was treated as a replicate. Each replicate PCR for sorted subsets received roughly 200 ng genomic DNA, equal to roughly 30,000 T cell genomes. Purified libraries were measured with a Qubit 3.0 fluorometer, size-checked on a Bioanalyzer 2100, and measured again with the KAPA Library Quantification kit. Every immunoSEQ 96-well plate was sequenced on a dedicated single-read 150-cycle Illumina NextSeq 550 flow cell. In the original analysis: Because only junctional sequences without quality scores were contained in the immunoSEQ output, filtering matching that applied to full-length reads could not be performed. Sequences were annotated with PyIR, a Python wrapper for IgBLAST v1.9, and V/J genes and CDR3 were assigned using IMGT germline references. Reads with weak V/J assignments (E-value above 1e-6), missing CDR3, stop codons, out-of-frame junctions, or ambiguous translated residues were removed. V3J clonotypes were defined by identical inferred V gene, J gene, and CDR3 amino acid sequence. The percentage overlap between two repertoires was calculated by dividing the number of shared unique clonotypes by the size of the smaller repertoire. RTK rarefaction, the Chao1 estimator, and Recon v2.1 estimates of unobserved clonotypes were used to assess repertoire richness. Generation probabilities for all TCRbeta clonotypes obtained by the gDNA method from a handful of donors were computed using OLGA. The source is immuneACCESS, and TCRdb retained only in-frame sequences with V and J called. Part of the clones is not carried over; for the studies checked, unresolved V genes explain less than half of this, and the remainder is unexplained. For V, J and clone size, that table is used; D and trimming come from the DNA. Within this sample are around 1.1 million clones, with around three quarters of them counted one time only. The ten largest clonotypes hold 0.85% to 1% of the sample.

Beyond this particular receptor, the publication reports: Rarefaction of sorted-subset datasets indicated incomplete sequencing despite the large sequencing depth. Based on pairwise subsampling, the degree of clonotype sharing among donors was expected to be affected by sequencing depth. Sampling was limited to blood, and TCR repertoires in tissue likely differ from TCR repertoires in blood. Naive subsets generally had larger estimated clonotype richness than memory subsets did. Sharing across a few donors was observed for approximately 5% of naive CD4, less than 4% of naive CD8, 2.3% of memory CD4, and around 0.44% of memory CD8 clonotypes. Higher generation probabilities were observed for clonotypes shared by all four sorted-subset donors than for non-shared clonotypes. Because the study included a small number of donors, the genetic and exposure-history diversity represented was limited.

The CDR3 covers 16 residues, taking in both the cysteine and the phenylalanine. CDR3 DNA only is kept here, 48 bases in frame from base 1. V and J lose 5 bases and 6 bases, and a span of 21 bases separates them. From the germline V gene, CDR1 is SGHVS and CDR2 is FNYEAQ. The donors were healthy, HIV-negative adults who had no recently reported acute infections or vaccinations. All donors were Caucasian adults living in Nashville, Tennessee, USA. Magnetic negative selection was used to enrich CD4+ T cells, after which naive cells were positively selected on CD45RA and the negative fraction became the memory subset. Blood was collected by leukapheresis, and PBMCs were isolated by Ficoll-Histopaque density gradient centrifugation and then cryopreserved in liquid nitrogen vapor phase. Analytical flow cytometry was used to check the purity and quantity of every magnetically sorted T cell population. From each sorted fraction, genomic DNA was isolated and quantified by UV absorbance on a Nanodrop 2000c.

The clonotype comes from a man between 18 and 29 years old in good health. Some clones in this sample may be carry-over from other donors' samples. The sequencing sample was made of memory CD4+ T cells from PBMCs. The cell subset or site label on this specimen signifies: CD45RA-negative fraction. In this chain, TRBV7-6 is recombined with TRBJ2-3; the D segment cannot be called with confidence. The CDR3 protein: CASSVGTPLSGDTQYF. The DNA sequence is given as TGTGCCAGCAGCGTTGGAACCCCCCTATCCGGTGATACGCAGTATTTT.